The clone carrying this TCR beta chain was found a few times. Its antigen is currently unknown. These data originate in a study of beta chain features in type 1 diabetes. Whole-study results and caveats: Researchers report that Type 1 diabetes patients had moderately but significantly shorter TCRB CDR3s across all four CD4+ subsets. VDJ junctions from type 1 diabetes patients carried fewer insertions and larger deletions.

Germline V gene sequence: CDR1 MGHRA, CDR2 YSYEKL. Trimming removed 4 bases from V and 1 base from J, with 17 bases in between. CDR3 length equals 16 residues. The isolated RNA, all of it, was reverse transcribed, so expressed TCRB transcripts were what got sequenced. TCRdb keeps only in-frame clones here, not all; method: immunoSEQ multiplex PCR. The table has around 130,000 clones, around 10% seen once. This TCR was recovered from a man younger than 45 with type 1 diabetes. The chain couples TRBV4-1 to TRBJ2-7, with a weak D call TRBD1 (5 bases). Sequenced input: central memory CD4+ T cells from blood. The CDR3 reads CASSPAQGRASYEQYF. The CDR3 bases are TGCGCCAGCAGCCCGGCTCAGGGCAGGGCGTCCTACGAGCAGTACTTC.